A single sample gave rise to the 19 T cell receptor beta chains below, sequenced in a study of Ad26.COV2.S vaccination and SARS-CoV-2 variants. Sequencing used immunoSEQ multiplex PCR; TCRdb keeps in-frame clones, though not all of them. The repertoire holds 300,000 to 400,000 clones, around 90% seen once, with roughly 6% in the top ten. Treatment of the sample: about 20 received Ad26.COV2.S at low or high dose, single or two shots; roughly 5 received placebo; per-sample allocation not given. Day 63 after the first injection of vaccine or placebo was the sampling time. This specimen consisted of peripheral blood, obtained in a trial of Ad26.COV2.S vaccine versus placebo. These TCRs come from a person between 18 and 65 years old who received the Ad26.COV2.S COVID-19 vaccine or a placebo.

DNA for the CDR3: TGTGCCAGCAGCCAAGGGCCGGGATCGTACAATGAGCAGTTCTTC. Residues: CASSQGPGSYNEQFF. This sequence joins TRBV4-2 and TRBJ2-1, with D perhaps TRBD2 (5 bases). Germline loops: CDR1 LGHNA, CDR2 YNFKEQ. This CDR3 has 15 amino acids. The germline V and J ends were trimmed by 1 base and 4 bases, with 11 bases remaining between them.

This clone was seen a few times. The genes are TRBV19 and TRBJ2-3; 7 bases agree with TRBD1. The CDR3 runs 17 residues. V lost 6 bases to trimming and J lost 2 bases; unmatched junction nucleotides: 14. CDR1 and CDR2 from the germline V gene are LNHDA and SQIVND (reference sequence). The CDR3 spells CASSYSLQGISTDTQYF. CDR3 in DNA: TGTGCCAGTAGCTACAGCCTACAGGGGATATCCACAGATACGCAGTATTTT.

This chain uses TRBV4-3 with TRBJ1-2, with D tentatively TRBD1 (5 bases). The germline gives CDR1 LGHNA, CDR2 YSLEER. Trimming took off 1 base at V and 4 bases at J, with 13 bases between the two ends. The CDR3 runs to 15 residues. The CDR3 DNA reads TGCGCCAGCAGCCAAGTCCCCAACAGGCCCTATGGCTACACCTTC. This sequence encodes CASSQVPNRPYGYTF.

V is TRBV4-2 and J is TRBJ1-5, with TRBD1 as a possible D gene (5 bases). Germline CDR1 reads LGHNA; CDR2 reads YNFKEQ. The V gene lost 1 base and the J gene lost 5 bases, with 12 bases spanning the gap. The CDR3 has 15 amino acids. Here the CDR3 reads CASSQGDGGDQPQHF. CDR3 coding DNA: TGTGCCAGCAGCCAAGGAGATGGGGGGGATCAGCCCCAGCATTTT.

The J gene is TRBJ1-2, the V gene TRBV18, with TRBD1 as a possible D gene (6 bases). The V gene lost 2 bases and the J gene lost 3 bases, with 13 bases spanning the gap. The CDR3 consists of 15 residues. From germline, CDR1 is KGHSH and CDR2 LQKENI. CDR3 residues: CASSPADGGDYGYTF. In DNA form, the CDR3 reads TGTGCCAGCTCACCAGCTGACGGGGGCGACTATGGCTACACCTTC.

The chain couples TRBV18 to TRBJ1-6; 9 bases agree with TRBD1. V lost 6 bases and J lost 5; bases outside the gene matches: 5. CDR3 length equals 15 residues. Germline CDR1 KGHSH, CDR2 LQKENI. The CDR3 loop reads CASSATGGNNSPLHF. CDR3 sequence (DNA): TGTGCCAGCTCCGCTACAGGGGGCAATAATTCACCCCTCCACTTT. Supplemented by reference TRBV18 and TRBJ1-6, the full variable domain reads NAGVMQNPRHLVRRRGQEARLRCSPMKGHSHVYWYRQLPEEGLKFMVYLQKENIIDESGMPKERFSAEFPKEGPSILRIQQVVRGDSAAYFCASSATGGNNSPLHFGNGTRLTVT.

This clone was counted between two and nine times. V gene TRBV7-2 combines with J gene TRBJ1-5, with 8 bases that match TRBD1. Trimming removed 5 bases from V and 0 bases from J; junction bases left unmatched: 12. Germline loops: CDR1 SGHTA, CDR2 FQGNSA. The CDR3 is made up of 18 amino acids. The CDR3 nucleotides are TGTGCCAGCAGCCCTGGACAGGGCGGGGGTAGTAGCAATCAGCCCCAGCATTTT. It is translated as CASSPGQGGGSSNQPQHF.

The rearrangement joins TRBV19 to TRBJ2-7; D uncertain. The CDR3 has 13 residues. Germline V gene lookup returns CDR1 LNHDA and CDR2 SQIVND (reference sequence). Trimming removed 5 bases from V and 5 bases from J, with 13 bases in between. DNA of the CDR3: TGTGCCAGTAGTCCTACCAGAACCGACGAGCAGTACTTC. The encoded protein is CASSPTRTDEQYF.

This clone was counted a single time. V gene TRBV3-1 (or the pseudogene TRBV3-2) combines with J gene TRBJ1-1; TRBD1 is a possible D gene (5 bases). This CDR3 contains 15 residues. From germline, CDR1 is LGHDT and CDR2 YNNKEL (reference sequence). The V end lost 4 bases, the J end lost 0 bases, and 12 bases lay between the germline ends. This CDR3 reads CASSLHGGMNTEAFF. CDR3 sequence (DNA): TGTGCCAGCAGCCTTCACGGGGGGATGAACACTGAAGCTTTCTTT.

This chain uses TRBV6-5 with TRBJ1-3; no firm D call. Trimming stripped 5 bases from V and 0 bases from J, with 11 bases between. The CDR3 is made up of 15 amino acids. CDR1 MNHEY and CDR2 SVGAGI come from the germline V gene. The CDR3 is CASSRTGFSGNTIYF. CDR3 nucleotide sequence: TGTGCCAGCAGTCGGACCGGATTCTCTGGAAACACCATATATTTT.

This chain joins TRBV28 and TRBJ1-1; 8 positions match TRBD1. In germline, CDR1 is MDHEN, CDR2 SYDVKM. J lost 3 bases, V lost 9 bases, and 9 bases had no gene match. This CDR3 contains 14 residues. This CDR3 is CASQSGTGYTEAFF. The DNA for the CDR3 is TGTGCCAGTCAATCCGGGACAGGTTACACTGAAGCTTTCTTT.

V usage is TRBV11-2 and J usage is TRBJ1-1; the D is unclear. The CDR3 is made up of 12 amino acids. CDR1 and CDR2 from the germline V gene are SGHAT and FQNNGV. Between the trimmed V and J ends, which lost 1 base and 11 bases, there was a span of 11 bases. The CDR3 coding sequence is TGTGCCAGCAGCTTAGTGGAGCGATACGCTTTCTTT. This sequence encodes CASSLVERYAFF.

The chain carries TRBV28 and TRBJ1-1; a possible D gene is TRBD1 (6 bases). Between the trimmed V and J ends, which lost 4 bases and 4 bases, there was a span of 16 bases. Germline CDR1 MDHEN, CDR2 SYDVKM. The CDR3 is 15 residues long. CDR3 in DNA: TGTGCCAGCAGTTCCCTGCAGGGGTTGGTCACTGAAGCTTTCTTT. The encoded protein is CASSSLQGLVTEAFF. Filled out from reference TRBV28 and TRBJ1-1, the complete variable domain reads DVKVTQSSRYLVKRTGEKVFLECVQDMDHENMFWYRQDPGLGLRLIYFSYDVKMKEKGDIPEGYSVSREKKERFSLILESASTNQTSMYLCASSSLQGLVTEAFFGQGTRLTVV.

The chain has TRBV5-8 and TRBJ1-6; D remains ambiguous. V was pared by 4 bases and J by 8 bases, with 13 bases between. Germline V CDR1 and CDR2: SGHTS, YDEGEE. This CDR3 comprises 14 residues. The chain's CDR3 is CASSPEIGDSPLHF. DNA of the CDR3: TGTGCCAGCAGCCCAGAGATCGGGGATTCACCCCTCCACTTT.

CDR3 region: CAISVGTDNEQFF. The CDR3 bases are TGTGCCATCAGCGTGGGGACAGACAATGAGCAGTTCTTC. The V call is TRBV10-3, the J call TRBJ2-1; 7 bases are a match to TRBD1. This CDR3 region has 13 residues. Trimming removed 6 bases from V and 5 bases from J; junction bases left unmatched: 4. From germline, CDR1 is ENHRY and CDR2 SYGVKD.

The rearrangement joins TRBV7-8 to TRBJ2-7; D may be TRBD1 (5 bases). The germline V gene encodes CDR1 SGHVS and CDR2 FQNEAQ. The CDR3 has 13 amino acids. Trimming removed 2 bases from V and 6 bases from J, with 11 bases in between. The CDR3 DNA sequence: TGTGCCAGCAGCTTACAGGGTTGGGGCGAGCAGTACGTC. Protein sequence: CASSLQGWGEQYV.

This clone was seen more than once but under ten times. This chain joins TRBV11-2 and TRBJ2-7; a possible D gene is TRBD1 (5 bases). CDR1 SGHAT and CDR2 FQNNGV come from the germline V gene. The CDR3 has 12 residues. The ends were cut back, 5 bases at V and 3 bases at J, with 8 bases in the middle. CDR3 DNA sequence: TGTGCCAGCAGCCCCCAGGGCTACGAGCAGTACTTC. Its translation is CASSPQGYEQYF. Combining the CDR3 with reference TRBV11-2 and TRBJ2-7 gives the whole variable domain EAGVAQSPRYKIIEKRQSVAFWCNPISGHATLYWYQQILGQGPKLLIQFQNNGVVDDSQLPKDRFSAERLKGVDSTLKIQPAKLEDSAVYLCASSPQGYEQYFGPGTRLTVT.

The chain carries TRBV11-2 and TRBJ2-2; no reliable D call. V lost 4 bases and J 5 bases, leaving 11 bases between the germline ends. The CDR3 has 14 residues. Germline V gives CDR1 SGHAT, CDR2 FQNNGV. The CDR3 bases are TGTGCCAGCAGCTCCCACGCGAGAACCGGGGAGCTGTTTTTT. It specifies CASSSHARTGELFF.

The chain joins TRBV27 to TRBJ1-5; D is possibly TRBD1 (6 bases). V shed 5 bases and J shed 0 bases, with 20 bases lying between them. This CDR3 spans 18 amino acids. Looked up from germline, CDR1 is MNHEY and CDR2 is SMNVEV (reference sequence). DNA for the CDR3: TGTGCCAGCAGTCCCCGAAGAACAGGGCTATATAGCAATCAGCCCCAGCATTTT. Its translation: CASSPRRTGLYSNQPQHF.